A single TCR beta chain is shown here with its context. The data belong to a study of cytomegalovirus exposure and HLA in healthy donors. Per the germline V gene, CDR1 is LNHDA and CDR2 is SQIVND (reference sequence). This CDR3 comprises 15 residues. The germline V and J ends were trimmed by 3 bases and 8 bases, with 16 bases remaining between them. The PCR made use of 60 Vbeta and 13 Jbeta primers. TCRdb's copy holds only in-frame clones and misses some; the assay was immunoSEQ multiplex PCR. The table includes 90,000 to 120,000 clones, about three quarters detected once. V gene TRBV19 combines with J gene TRBJ1-4; tentatively, D is TRBD1 (5 bases). The sequence came from a young woman in good health and CMV-seropositive. Sequencing was carried out using PBMCs. The CDR3 DNA sequence: TGTGCCAGTAGTATGAGGCAGGGCGATCGAGAAAAACTGTTTTTT. This codes for CASSMRQGDREKLFF.